This is a list of T cell receptor beta chains from one sample in a study of T cells in Graves' hyperthyroidism and ophthalmopathy. TCRdb re-called the multiplex PCR reads through MiXCR, storing one row per CDR3 protein. The sample carries some 370,000 distinct CDR3 sequences, over 12% recorded once. The sequenced sample consisted of blood. Receptor source: a man between 50 and 59 years old with Graves' ophthalmopathy. The CDR3 runs from the conserved cysteine through the conserved F or W. The D gene is left open where the match is weak. The listing skips clone size in some rows; elsewhere it reads once, few, many or a size class.

v_gene	j_gene	abundance	d_gene	CDR3nt	CDR3aa
TRBV12-3/TRBV12-4	TRBJ1-2	NA	NA	TGTGCCAGCAGTGAATGGGGGGGCGCATCTGCCCGGGGCTACACCTTC	CASSEWGGASARGYTF
TRBV11-3	TRBJ1-2	NA	NA	TGTGCCAGCAGCTGGGACAACGGCAATGGCTACACCTTC	CASSWDNGNGYTF
TRBV11-2	TRBJ2-5	many	NA	TGTGCCAGCAGCTTAGAAGCGAAGGGGGAGACCCAGTACTTC	CASSLEAKGETQYF
TRBV11-2	TRBJ2-7	many	NA	TGTGCCAGCAGCCGTATAGGTGAGCAGTACTTC	CASSRIGEQYF
TRBV28	TRBJ2-1	many	TRBD1	TGTGCCAGCAGTCCTCAATCAGGGGGCTCCCCTTACAATGAGCAGTTCTTC	CASSPQSGGSPYNEQFF
TRBV20-1	TRBJ1-1	many	TRBD1	TGCAGTGCACGGAGACCGGACAGGCTTAACACTGAAGCTTTCTTT	CSARRPDRLNTEAFF
TRBV29-1	TRBJ2-7	many	TRBD2	TGCAGCGTCTCTATAGCGGGAGCCTACGAGCAGTACTTC	CSVSIAGAYEQYF
TRBV7-6	TRBJ2-1	NA	TRBD2	TGTGCCAGCAGCCCGAGGACTAGCGGGGATTACAATGAGCAGTTCTTC	CASSPRTSGDYNEQFF
TRBV2	TRBJ1-4	many	TRBD1	TGTGCCAGCAGTTCACAGGGGAAATTAGGGGAAAAACTGTTTTTT	CASSSQGKLGEKLFF
TRBV2	TRBJ2-1	many	NA	TGTGCCAGCGTGGAGAACGAGCGGATTACCTACAATGAGCAGTTCTTC	CASVENERITYNEQFF
TRBV6-1	TRBJ1-3	NA	NA	TGTGCCAGCAGTGAACTTTTACCCTCTGGAAACACCATATATTTT	CASSELLPSGNTIYF
TRBV19	TRBJ2-3	NA	TRBD2	TGTGCCAGTAGTCTGTTGAGCGGGGACACAGATACGCAGTATTTT	CASSLLSGDTDTQYF
TRBV6-1	TRBJ2-3	few	TRBD1	TGTGCCAGCAAGCTACAGGGGTGGGCAGATACGCAGTATTTT	CASKLQGWADTQYF
TRBV20-1	TRBJ2-6	many	TRBD2	TGCAGTGCTAGTAGCGGGGACGGGTCTGGGGCCAACGTCCTGACTTTC	CSASSGDGSGANVLTF
TRBV2	TRBJ2-4	many	NA	TGTGCCAGCAGGACACTAGCCAAAAACATTCAGTACTTC	CASRTLAKNIQYF
TRBV30	TRBJ2-7	many	TRBD1	TGTGCCTGGGGGGACAGGTTCGACGAGCAGTACTTC	CAWGDRFDEQYF
TRBV12-3/TRBV12-4	TRBJ1-6	NA	NA	TGTGCCAACAGTTGGGAAGCCCTAACCCAATCACCCCTCCACTTT	CANSWEALTQSPLHF
TRBV6-2/TRBV6-3	TRBJ1-1	NA	TRBD1	TGTGCCAGCATCCCGACAGGGGCCCCTGAAGCTTTCTTT	CASIPTGAPEAFF
TRBV2	TRBJ2-5	many	TRBD2	TGTGCCAGCAGTGAAGTGTCACCCGGGACTAGTTCCCAGTACTTC	CASSEVSPGTSSQYF
TRBV12-3/TRBV12-4	TRBJ1-6	many	NA	TGTGCCAGCAGTTGGGCCCTCAAAAATTCACCCCTCCACTTT	CASSWALKNSPLHF
TRBV30	TRBJ1-4	many	TRBD1	TGTGCCTGGAGATCGACAGGGGTCGAAAAACTGTTTTTT	CAWRSTGVEKLFF
TRBV24-1	TRBJ2-1	many	TRBD2	TGTGCCACCAGTGATTTCGGCAGCGGGAGGGCCCAAAATGAGCAGTTCTTC	CATSDFGSGRAQNEQFF
TRBV19	TRBJ1-1	few	TRBD1	TGTGCCAGTAGTATCAGTCAGGGGGCGCACACTGAAGCTTTCTTT	CASSISQGAHTEAFF
TRBV5-1	TRBJ1-1	few	NA	TGCGCCAGCAATTGGGAGGGGAACACTGAAGCTTTCTTT	CASNWEGNTEAFF
TRBV6-1	TRBJ1-1	many	NA	TGTGCCAGCAGTGGGTGGGTGAACACTGAAGCTTTCTTT	CASSGWVNTEAFF
TRBV24-1	TRBJ2-2	NA	NA	TGTGCCACCAGTGATTTGCTCGCAGGATCGAACACCGGGGAGCTGTTTTTT	CATSDLLAGSNTGELFF
TRBV5-1	TRBJ2-5	few	NA	TGCGCCAGCAGCTACCCAGACTCCCAAGAGACCCAGTACTTC	CASSYPDSQETQYF
TRBV5-1	TRBJ2-5	NA	NA	TGCGCCAGCAGCTTGGAAGCGGCAGAAGAGACCCAGTACTTC	CASSLEAAEETQYF
TRBV27	TRBJ2-5	many	TRBD2	TGTGCCAGCAGTTTACTAGCGGTCGAGGGGGAGACCCAGTACTTC	CASSLLAVEGETQYF
TRBV18	TRBJ1-5	NA	NA	TGTGCCAGCTCACCGGTCATCTCAGGGGATCCTTATAGCAATCAGCCCCAGCATTTT	CASSPVISGDPYSNQPQHF
TRBV5-1	TRBJ2-1	NA	TRBD2	TGCGCCAGCACTGGACTAGCATTCCATGAGCAGTTCTTC	CASTGLAFHEQFF
TRBV6-6	TRBJ2-5	many	NA	TGTGCCAGCAGTTACTCGACCGGGTACCAAGAGACCCAGTACTTC	CASSYSTGYQETQYF
TRBV13	TRBJ2-3	many	NA	TGTGCCAGCAGCTCTATTGGTAGCACAGATACGCAGTATTTT	CASSSIGSTDTQYF
TRBV3-1	TRBJ2-3	many	NA	TGTGCCAGCAGCAGCCGCCTGAGTACAGATACGCAGTATTTT	CASSSRLSTDTQYF
TRBV4-1	TRBJ2-5	NA	NA	TGCGCCAGCAGCCCCCCTACGGGAGCAGCGGAGACCCAGTACTTC	CASSPPTGAAETQYF
TRBV6-1	TRBJ2-7	many	NA	TGTGCCAGCAGTGAAGCACTGCCCTCCTACGAGCAGTACTTC	CASSEALPSYEQYF
TRBV6-4	TRBJ1-5	few	NA	TGTGCCAGCAGTGAGACAGTTAGCAATCAGCCCCAGCATTTT	CASSETVSNQPQHF
TRBV5-6	TRBJ1-1	few	NA	TGTGCCAGCAGCCTATCGTGGGGGGCTGAAGCTTTCTTT	CASSLSWGAEAFF
TRBV29-1	TRBJ2-7	NA	TRBD2	TGCAGCGTCAGAGTAGCGGGAGGAACGGACGAGCAGTACTTC	CSVRVAGGTDEQYF
TRBV7-2	TRBJ2-7	NA	TRBD1	TGTGCCAGCAGCCCGGGACAGGGAATTTCCGAGCAGTACTTC	CASSPGQGISEQYF
TRBV20-1	TRBJ1-1	many	NA	TGCAGTGCCTCGGGGGGAAGGCCGGGGGGAGGTGAAGCTTTCTTT	CSASGGRPGGGEAFF
TRBV12-3/TRBV12-4	TRBJ2-4	few	NA	TGTGCCAGCACCCAACTGACTGACCAGGACATTCAGTACTTC	CASTQLTDQDIQYF
TRBV20-1	TRBJ2-7	many	TRBD1	TGCAGTGCTAGAATCAACCGGGACAGGGGGCTTGAGCAGTACTTC	CSARINRDRGLEQYF
TRBV10-1	TRBJ2-1	many	NA	TGCGCCAGCAGGGCCCGGGGGCGCAATGAGCAGTTCTTC	CASRARGRNEQFF
TRBV24-1	TRBJ2-3	NA	NA	TGTGCCACCAGTGACGGTTCCCGAGATACGCAGTATTTT	CATSDGSRDTQYF
TRBV6-1	TRBJ1-5	many	TRBD1	TGTGCCAGCAGTGAAATGTCCACAGGGGAGCCCCAGCATTTT	CASSEMSTGEPQHF
TRBV24-1	TRBJ2-7	many	NA	TGTGCCACCAGTGATTTCGGGGGTGACGAGCAGTACTTC	CATSDFGGDEQYF
TRBV30	TRBJ1-2	many	NA	TGTGCCTGGACCCCCGACGCTCCCGGCTACACCTTC	CAWTPDAPGYTF